This T cell receptor beta chain came from a study of long-term antiretroviral therapy in people with HIV. Study-level background: The earliest samples predate the 2015 immediate-ART recommendation by about a decade.

General study points: Repertoire composition at all time points was dominated by clones that had expanded before ART. CDR3 lengths in HIV samples spanned a narrower range than controls.

There were no participants with HIV treated outside the United States. The J segment lost 4 bases and the V segment lost 4 bases, leaving 6 bases of the junction unmatched. Germline V gene lookup returns CDR1 GTSNPN and CDR2 SVGIG (reference sequence). CDR3 length equals 14 residues. This was the immunoSEQ v3.0 assay at survey level. Here immunoSEQ multiplex PCR was the method, and the copy in TCRdb shows in-frame clones only, minus some. This table has tens of thousands of clones, approximately 83% appearing once. This clone was found once. Its specificity is unknown. Sequences were derived from unsorted PBMCs, sampled 2.2 years after starting antiretroviral therapy. The chain combines TRBV30 with TRBJ2-7, with 11 bases lining up with TRBD2. This TCR was sampled from a man aged 18 to 30 with HIV. The CDR3: CAWIPGLAAYEQYF. In DNA form, the CDR3 reads TGTGCCTGGATTCCGGGACTAGCGGCTTACGAGCAGTACTTC.